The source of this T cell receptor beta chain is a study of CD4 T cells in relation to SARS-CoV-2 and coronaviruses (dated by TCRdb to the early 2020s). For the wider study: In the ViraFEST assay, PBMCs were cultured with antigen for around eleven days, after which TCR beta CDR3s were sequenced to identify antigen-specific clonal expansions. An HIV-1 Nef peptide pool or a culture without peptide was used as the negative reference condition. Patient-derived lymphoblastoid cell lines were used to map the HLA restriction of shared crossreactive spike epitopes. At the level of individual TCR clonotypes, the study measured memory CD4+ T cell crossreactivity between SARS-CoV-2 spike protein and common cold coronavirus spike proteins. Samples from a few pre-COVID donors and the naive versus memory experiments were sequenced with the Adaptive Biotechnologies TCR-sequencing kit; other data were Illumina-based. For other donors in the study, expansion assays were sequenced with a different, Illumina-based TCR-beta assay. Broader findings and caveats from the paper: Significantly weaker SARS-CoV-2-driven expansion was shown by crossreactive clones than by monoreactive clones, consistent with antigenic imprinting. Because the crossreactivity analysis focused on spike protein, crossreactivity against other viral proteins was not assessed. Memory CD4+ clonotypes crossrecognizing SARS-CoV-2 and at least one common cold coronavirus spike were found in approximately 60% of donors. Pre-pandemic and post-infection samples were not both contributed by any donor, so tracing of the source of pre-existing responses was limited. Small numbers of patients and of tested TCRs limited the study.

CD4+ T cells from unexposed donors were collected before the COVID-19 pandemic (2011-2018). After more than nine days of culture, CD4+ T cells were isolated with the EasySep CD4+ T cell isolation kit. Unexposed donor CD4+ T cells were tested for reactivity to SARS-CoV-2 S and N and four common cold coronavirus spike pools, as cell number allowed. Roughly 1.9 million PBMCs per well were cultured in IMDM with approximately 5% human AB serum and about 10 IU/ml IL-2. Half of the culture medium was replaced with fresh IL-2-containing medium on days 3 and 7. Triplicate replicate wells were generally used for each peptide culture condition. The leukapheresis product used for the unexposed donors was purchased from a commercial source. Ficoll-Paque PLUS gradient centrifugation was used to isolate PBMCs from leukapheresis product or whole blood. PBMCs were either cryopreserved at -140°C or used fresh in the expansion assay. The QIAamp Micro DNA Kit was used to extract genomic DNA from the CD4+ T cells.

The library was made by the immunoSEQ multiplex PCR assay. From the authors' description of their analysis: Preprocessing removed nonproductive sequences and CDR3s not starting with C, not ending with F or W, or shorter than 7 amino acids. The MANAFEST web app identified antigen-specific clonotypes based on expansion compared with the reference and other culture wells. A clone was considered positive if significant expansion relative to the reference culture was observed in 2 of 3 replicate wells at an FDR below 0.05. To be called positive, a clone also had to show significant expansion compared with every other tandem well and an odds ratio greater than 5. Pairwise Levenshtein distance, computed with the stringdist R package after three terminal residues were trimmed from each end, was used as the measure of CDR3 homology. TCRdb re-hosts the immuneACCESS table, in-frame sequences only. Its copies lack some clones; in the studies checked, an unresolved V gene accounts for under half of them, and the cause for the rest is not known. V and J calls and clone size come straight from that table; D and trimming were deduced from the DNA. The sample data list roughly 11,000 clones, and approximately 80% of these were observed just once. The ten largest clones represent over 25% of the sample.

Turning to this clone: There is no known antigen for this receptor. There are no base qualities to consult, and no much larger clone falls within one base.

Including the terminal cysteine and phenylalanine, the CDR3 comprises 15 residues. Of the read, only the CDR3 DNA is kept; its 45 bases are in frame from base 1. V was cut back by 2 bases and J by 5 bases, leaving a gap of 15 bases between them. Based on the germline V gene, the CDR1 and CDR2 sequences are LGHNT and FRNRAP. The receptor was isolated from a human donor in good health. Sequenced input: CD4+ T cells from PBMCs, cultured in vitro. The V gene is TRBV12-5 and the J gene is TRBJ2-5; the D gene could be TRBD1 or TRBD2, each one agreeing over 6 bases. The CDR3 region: CASGLTRKGGETQYF. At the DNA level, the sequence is TGTGCTAGTGGTTTGACCCGAAAAGGGGGGGAGACCCAGTACTTC.